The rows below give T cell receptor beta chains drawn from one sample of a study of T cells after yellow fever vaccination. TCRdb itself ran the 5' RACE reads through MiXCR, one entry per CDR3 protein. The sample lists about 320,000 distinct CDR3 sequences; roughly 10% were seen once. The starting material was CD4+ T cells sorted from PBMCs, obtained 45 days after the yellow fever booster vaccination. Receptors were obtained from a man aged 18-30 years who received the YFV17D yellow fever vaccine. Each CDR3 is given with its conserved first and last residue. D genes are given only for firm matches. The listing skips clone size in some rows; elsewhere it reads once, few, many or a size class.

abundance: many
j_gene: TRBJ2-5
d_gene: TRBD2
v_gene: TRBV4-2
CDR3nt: TGTGCCAGCAGCCCCCCCCGCGCGGGGGGGGAGGAGACCCAGTACTTC
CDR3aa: CASSPPRAGGEETQYF

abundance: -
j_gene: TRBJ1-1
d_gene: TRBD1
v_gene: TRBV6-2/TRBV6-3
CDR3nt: TGTGCCAGCGCGGACCCGGGACAGCCTAACACTGAAGCTTTCTTT
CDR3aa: CASADPGQPNTEAFF

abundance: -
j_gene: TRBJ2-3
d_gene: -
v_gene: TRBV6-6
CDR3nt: TGTGCCAGCACCATCGGGCAGGATGGCACAGATACGCAGTATTTT
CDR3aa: CASTIGQDGTDTQYF

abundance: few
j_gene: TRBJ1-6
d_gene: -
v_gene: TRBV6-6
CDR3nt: TGTGCCAGCTCTCCTCGGGGTACAGATTCACCCCTCCACTTT
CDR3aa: CASSPRGTDSPLHF

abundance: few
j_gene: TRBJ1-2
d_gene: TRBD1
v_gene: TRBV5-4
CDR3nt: TGTGCCAGCAGCTTGAACAGGGGGCAGGGGGGCTACACCTTC
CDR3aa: CASSLNRGQGGYTF

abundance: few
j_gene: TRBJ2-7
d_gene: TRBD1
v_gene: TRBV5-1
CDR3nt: TGCGCCAGCAGCTATGACAGGGTAGAGCAGTACTTC
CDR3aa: CASSYDRVEQYF

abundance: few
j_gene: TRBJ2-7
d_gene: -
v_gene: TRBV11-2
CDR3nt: TGTGCCAGCAGCCGAGATGGACAGTACTACGAGCAGTACTTC
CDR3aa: CASSRDGQYYEQYF

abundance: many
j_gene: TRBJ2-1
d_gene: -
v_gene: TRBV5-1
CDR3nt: TGCGCCAGCAGCTTGGGAGGGATCTACAATGAGCAGTTCTTC
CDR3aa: CASSLGGIYNEQFF

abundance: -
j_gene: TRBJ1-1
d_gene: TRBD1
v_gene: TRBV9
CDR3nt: TGTGCCAGCAGCCCACGGACAGGGACCACTGAAGCTTTCTTT
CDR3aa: CASSPRTGTTEAFF

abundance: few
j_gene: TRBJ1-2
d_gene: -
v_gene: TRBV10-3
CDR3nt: TGTGCCATCAGTGTTGAGGAAAACTATGGCTACACCTTC
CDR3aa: CAISVEENYGYTF

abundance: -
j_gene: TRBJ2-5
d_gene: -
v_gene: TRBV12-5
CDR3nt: TGTGCTAGTGGTTTGGGGCGGGAGACCCAGTACTTC
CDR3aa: CASGLGRETQYF

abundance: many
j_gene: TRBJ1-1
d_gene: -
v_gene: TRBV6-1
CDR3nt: TGTGCCAGCAGTGAAGCGCTTCCTTCTGTGAACACTGAAGCTTTCTTT
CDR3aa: CASSEALPSVNTEAFF

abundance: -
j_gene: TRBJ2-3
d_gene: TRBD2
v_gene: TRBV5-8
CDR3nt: TGTGCCAGCAGCTCAGGACTAGCGGGGGCCCAACTGGATACGCAGTATTTT
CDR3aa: CASSSGLAGAQLDTQYF

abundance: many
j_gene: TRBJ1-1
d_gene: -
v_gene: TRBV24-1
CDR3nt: TGTGCCACCAGTGATTCCGGACGTACGAACACTGAAGCTTTCTTT
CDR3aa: CATSDSGRTNTEAFF

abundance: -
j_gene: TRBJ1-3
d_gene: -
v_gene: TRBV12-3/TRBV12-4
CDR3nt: TGTGCCACGAGATTCGTCGGAAACACCATATATTTT
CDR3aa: CATRFVGNTIYF

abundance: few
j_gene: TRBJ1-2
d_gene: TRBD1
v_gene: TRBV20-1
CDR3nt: TGCAGTGCTACCGCGGGACAGGGAGCCTTCGTCGGCGGCTACACCTTC
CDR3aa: CSATAGQGAFVGGYTF

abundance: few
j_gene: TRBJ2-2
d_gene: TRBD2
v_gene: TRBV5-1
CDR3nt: TGCGCCAGCAGCTTGGCCGCTAGCGGGAACACCGGGGAGCTGTTTTTT
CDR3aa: CASSLAASGNTGELFF

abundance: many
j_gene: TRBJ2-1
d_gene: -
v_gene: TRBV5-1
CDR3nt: TGTGCCAGCAGCTTAGTCGGGAGCTCCTACAATGAGCAGTTCTTC
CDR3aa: CASSLVGSSYNEQFF

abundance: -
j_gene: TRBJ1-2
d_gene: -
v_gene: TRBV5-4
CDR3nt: TGTGCCAGCAGCGGCGGGGGTAGCCCCGCGTCCTATGGCTACACCTTC
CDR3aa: CASSGGGSPASYGYTF

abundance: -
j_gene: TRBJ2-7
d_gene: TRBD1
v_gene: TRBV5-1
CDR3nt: TGCGCCAGCAGCCCAGGGGACAGCAGCTCCTACGAGCAGTACTTC
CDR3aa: CASSPGDSSSYEQYF

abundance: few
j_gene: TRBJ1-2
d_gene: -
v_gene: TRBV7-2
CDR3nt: TGTGCCAGCAGCTCCTATTCGGCCGGCTATGGCTACACCTTC
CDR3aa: CASSSYSAGYGYTF

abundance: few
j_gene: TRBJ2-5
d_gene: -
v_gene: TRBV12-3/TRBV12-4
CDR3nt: TGTGCCAGCAGGCGGGACAGTACTCAAGAGACCCAGTACTTC
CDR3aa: CASRRDSTQETQYF

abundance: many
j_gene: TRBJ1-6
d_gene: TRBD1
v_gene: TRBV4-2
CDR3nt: TGTGCCAGCAGCCAAGGCCGGGACAGAGATAATTCACCCCTCCACTTT
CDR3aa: CASSQGRDRDNSPLHF

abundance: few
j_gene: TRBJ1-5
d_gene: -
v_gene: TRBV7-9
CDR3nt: TGTGCCAGCAGCTTTCTCCTCGACCAGCCCCAGCATTTT
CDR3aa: CASSFLLDQPQHF

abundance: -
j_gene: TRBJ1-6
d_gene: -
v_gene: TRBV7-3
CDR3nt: TGTGCCAGCAGCACGGGACGGGGGTCACCCCTCCACTTT
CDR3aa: CASSTGRGSPLHF

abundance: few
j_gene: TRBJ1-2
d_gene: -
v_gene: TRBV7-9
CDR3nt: TGTGCCAGCAGCTTAAATTGGCGGGATGGCTACACCTTC
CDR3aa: CASSLNWRDGYTF

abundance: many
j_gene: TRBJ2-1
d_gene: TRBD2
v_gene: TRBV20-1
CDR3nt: TGCAGTGCTACTAACCTAGCGGGGAGCTCCTACAATGAGCAGTTCTTC
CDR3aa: CSATNLAGSSYNEQFF

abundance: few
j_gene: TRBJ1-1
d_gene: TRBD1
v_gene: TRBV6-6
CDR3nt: TGTGCCAGCATTACTGCGGGGACAGGGAATGAAGCTTTCTTT
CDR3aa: CASITAGTGNEAFF

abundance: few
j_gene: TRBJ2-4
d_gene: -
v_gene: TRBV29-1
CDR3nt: TGCAGCGTGATAATGGGCAGGGTCCCAAACATTCAGTACTTC
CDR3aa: CSVIMGRVPNIQYF

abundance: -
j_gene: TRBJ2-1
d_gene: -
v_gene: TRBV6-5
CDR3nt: TGTGCCAGCAGCCCCCGGCTGGACAATGAGCAGTTCTTC
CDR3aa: CASSPRLDNEQFF

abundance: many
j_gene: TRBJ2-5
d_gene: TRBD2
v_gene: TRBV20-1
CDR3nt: TGCAGTGCTAGAGCGACTAGCGGCAAAGAGACCCAGTACTTC
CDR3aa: CSARATSGKETQYF

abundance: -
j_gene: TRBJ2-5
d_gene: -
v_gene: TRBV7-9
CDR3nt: TGTGCCAGCGGTTCCGGGCAGGGCCAAGAGACCCAGTACTTC
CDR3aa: CASGSGQGQETQYF

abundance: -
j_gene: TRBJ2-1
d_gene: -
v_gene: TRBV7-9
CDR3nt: TGTGCCAGCACCACAGGGAAAATGTACAATGAGCAGTTCTTC
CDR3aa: CASTTGKMYNEQFF

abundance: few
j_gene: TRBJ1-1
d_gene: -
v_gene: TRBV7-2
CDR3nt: TGTGCCAGCAGCAACAGTCAGTTGATTGAAGCTTTCTTT
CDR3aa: CASSNSQLIEAFF

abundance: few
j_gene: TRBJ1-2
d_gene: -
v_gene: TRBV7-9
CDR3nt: TGTGCCAGCAGCTATCAAGTCCTCTATGGCTACACCTTC
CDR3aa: CASSYQVLYGYTF

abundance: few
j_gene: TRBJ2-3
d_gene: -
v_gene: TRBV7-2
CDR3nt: TGTGCCAGCAGCTATCGGGACGGGGGACACACAGATACGCAGTATTTT
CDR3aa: CASSYRDGGHTDTQYF

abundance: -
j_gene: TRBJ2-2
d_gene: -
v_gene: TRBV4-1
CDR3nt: TGCGCCAGCAGCCAAGATCTCACCGGGGAGCTGTTTTTT
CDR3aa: CASSQDLTGELFF

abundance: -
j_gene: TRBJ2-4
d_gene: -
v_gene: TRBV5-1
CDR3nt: TGCGCCAGCAGCTTTAGCGGTCTGGCCATTCAGTACTTC
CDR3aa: CASSFSGLAIQYF

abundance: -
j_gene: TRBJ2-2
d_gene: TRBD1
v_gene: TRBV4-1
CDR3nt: TGCGCCAGCAGCCGTATTAGGACAGGCAGCACCGGGGAGCTGTTTTTT
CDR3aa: CASSRIRTGSTGELFF

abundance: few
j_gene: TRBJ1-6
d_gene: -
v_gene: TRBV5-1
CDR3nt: TGCGCCAGCAGCTTTTCAGTGGGAATGAATTCACCCCTCCACTTT
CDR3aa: CASSFSVGMNSPLHF

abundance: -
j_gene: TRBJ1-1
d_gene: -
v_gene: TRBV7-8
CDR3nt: TGTGCCAGCAGCTTAGTGGGCACGTCGGCCACTGAAGCTTTCTTT
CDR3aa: CASSLVGTSATEAFF

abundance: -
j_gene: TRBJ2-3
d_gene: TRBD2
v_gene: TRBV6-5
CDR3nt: TGTGCCAGCAGTAAAGATGGGACTAGCGGACCCACAGATACGCAGTATTTT
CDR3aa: CASSKDGTSGPTDTQYF

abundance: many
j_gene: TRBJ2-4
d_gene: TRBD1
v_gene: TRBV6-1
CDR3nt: TGTGCCAGCAGTGAAGCTCCAGGGGGCATTCAGTACTTC
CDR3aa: CASSEAPGGIQYF

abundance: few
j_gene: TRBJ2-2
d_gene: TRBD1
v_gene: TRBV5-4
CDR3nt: TGTGCCAGCAGCCCGGACAGGGCAGTCGGGGAGCTGTTTTTT
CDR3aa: CASSPDRAVGELFF

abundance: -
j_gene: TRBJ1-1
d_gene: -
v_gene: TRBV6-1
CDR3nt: TGTGCCAGCAGCGCCCGGGACAATGAAGCTTTCTTT
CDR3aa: CASSARDNEAFF

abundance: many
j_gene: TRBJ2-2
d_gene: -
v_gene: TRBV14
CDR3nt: TGTGCCAGCAGCCTCGAGGAGACCAACACCGGGGAGCTGTTTTTT
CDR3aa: CASSLEETNTGELFF